These T cell receptor beta chains were read from a single sample in a study of early T cells in non-severe SARS-CoV-2 infection. TCRdb re-derived calls from the 5' RACE reads in MiXCR, one entry per CDR3 protein. Of over 25,000 distinct CDR3 sequences listed, over 6.5% were seen once; the top ten hold approximately 4.1%. Sequencing was carried out using whole blood. The receptors derive from an adult who was a healthcare worker with PCR-confirmed SARS-CoV-2 infection or an uninfected control (not recorded which). The CDR3 runs from the conserved cysteine through the conserved F or W. D genes are given only for firm matches. For some rows the clone size is stated as once, few or many, or as a class when expanded; others skip it.

cdr3_nt cdr3_aa d_call j_call clone_size v_call
TGTGCTAGTGGTACGGACAACACTGAAGCTTTCTTT CASGTDNTEAFF - TRBJ1-1 few TRBV12-5
TGTGCCAGCAGCCGAGGGACCGCCTCTGAAGCTTTCTTT CASSRGTASEAFF - TRBJ1-1 - TRBV5-6
TGTGCCAGCTCACTCAAAAGTCTAGCGGTCTCCTACGAGCAGTACTTC CASSLKSLAVSYEQYF TRBD2 TRBJ2-7 - TRBV18
TGTGCCAGCAGTGAAATTTCACTAGCGGGAGGGCCGTTGCCCTACGAGCAGTACTTC CASSEISLAGGPLPYEQYF TRBD2 TRBJ2-7 - TRBV6-1
TGTGCCAGCAGCCCTACAGGGGGCCAAGAGACCCAGTACTTC CASSPTGGQETQYF TRBD1 TRBJ2-5 many TRBV11-2
TGTGCCAGCAGCTTACTAGCGGGATCCACCGGGGAGCTGTTTTTT CASSLLAGSTGELFF TRBD2 TRBJ2-2 - TRBV5-6
TGTGCCAGCAGCCCCGACAGGGCAACTGAAGCTTTCTTT CASSPDRATEAFF TRBD1 TRBJ1-1 many TRBV7-9
TGCGCCAGCAGCTCTGGGGGGACAGCCCACGAGCAGTACTTC CASSSGGTAHEQYF - TRBJ2-7 - TRBV5-1
TGTGCCAGCAGCCCGGGACAGGGGGGGTACAATGAGCAGTTCTTC CASSPGQGGYNEQFF TRBD1 TRBJ2-1 many TRBV9
TGTGCCAGCAGCCAGAGGGGGTCTGGGGCCAACGTCCTGACTTTC CASSQRGSGANVLTF - TRBJ2-6 many TRBV3-1
TGTGCCAGCAGTAGAGGACGGCAAGAGACCCAGTACTTC CASSRGRQETQYF - TRBJ2-5 many TRBV12-3/TRBV12-4
TGTGCCAGCAGTTTAGATCAGAATTACGAGCAGTACTTC CASSLDQNYEQYF - TRBJ2-7 many TRBV12-3/TRBV12-4
TGTGCCAGCAGCGCCCTCCCGATGGCAGGGTACACGGATGAGCAGTTCTTC CASSALPMAGYTDEQFF - TRBJ2-1 - TRBV7-9
TGTGCCAGCAGAGCCGACAGTGTGAACACTGAAGCTTTCTTT CASRADSVNTEAFF - TRBJ1-1 - TRBV12-3/TRBV12-4
TGTGCCAGCAGTCCGTTCGACAGGCAGACAAACTATGGCTACACCTTC CASSPFDRQTNYGYTF - TRBJ1-2 many TRBV12-3/TRBV12-4
TGTGCCAGCAGCGTGTCTAGCGGGATGTTCGCCTACAATGAGCAGTTCTTC CASSVSSGMFAYNEQFF TRBD2 TRBJ2-1 - TRBV9
TGTGCCAGCTCACCAAGGCCCTCGACAGGGAACTATGGCTACACCTTC CASSPRPSTGNYGYTF TRBD1 TRBJ1-2 few TRBV18
TGTGCCAGCAGCCCACAGGGGGCGGCCTATAATTCACCCCTCCACTTT CASSPQGAAYNSPLHF TRBD1 TRBJ1-6 many TRBV6-5
TGCAGTGCTATAAAGATAGGGCGCACAGATACGCAGTATTTT CSAIKIGRTDTQYF - TRBJ2-3 few TRBV20-1
TGTGCCAGCAGCGCGATAGCGGGAGGGCCGCGTTTTGAGCAGTTCTTC CASSAIAGGPRFEQFF TRBD2 TRBJ2-1 many TRBV11-2
TGTGCCTGGAGTCTTGCCGGCAGGGGCGGGTATGGCTACACCTTC CAWSLAGRGGYGYTF - TRBJ1-2 - TRBV30
TGCAGTGCCCACCGACGGGGGAGGACTGAAGCTTTCTTT CSAHRRGRTEAFF - TRBJ1-1 few TRBV20-1
TGCGCCAGCAGTGTTGGGGGCGAAAACATTCAGTACTTC CASSVGGENIQYF - TRBJ2-4 few TRBV10-2
TGTGCCAGCAGTTACTCCCGCGAAGGCTACAATGAGCAGTTCTTC CASSYSREGYNEQFF - TRBJ2-1 few TRBV6-5
TGTGCCACCAGCAGAGATCCGGGAGGAGTAGATGAGCAGTTCTTC CATSRDPGGVDEQFF TRBD2 TRBJ2-1 many TRBV15
TGCAGTGCTAGAGGGGCAGGGAGGGCCACTGAAGCTTTCTTT CSARGAGRATEAFF - TRBJ1-1 - TRBV20-1
TGTGCCACCAGTGATCCTCAGGGGAACCTCGGGGAGCTGTTTTTT CATSDPQGNLGELFF - TRBJ2-2 medium-sized TRBV24-1
TGTGCCAGCAGTTTAGGGGCGGGAGTAGCCAAAAACATTCAGTACTTC CASSLGAGVAKNIQYF TRBD2 TRBJ2-4 many TRBV12-3/TRBV12-4
TGTGCCAGCAGTGGAGCAGGGCCCGGGGAGCTGTTTTTT CASSGAGPGELFF - TRBJ2-2 many TRBV25-1
TGTGCCACCAGTGAGAGCGGGAGTATTGAGCAGTTCTTC CATSESGSIEQFF TRBD2 TRBJ2-1 many TRBV24-1
TGCAGTGCTAGTCCTACTAGCGGGAGGAGAGAGACCCAGTACTTC CSASPTSGRRETQYF TRBD2 TRBJ2-5 many TRBV20-1
TGCGCCAGCAGCCCGGATAGCAATCAGCCCCAGCATTTT CASSPDSNQPQHF - TRBJ1-5 - TRBV4-1
TGTGCCAGCAGTTTAAAGGGACAGGGGTACAATGAGCAGTTCTTC CASSLKGQGYNEQFF TRBD1 TRBJ2-1 many TRBV27
TGTGCCAGCCAACCTGCGGGTACGGAATACGAGCAGTACTTC CASQPAGTEYEQYF - TRBJ2-7 - TRBV7-9
TGTGCCAGCAGCTTAATTTCTCATAGCGGCGGTGGCTACACCTTC CASSLISHSGGGYTF - TRBJ1-2 - TRBV7-9
TGCAGTGTAGTGGGGATGAACACTGAAGCTTTCTTT CSVVGMNTEAFF - TRBJ1-1 many TRBV20-1
TGCGGGACTCTGAGCTCCTACAATGAGCAGTTCTTC CGTLSSYNEQFF - TRBJ2-1 many TRBV20-1
TGTGCCAGCAGCTTAGGGGGAAACTCCTACGAGCAGTACTTC CASSLGGNSYEQYF - TRBJ2-7 many TRBV11-3
TGTGCCAGTAATTACGGGCGGACCAAAAACATTCAGTACTTC CASNYGRTKNIQYF - TRBJ2-4 - TRBV19
TGTGCCAGCAGCTTAGCAGAGGGCAATGAGCAGTTCTTC CASSLAEGNEQFF - TRBJ2-1 few TRBV7-9
TGTGCCAGCAGCCACACCTACGAGCAGTACTTC CASSHTYEQYF - TRBJ2-7 many TRBV11-2
TGTGCCAGCAGTTTATTGAATTCCGGGCAGCCCCAGCATTTT CASSLLNSGQPQHF - TRBJ1-5 many TRBV28
TGTGCCTGGAGTGTAGGGGGTACCAACGAGCAGTACTTC CAWSVGGTNEQYF - TRBJ2-7 many TRBV30